The following is a T cell receptor beta chain sequence with its context. This specimen belongs to a study of blood T cell repertoires in COVID-19. Study-level background: PBMCs, B-cell-depleted T cells, or T cells provided the cDNA or gDNA that made up the material.

The protocol was immunoSEQ multiplex PCR, while the TCRdb copy is restricted to in-frame clones and leaves out a portion. The table records some 91,000 clones, 90% of them present only once. V lost 2 bases and J lost 3, with 17 bases in between. This CDR3 is 16 amino acids long. Germline assignment: CDR1 SGHDT and CDR2 YYEEEE. The TCR comes from a man between 60 and 75 years old with acute or convalescent COVID-19. The chain has TRBV5-6 and TRBJ1-1, with a weak D call TRBD1 (6 bases). Sequencing used peripheral blood. DNA for the CDR3: TGTGCCAGCAGCTTAGAGACCATCGGACAGCACACTGAAGCTTTCTTT. Translation gives CASSLETIGQHTEAFF.